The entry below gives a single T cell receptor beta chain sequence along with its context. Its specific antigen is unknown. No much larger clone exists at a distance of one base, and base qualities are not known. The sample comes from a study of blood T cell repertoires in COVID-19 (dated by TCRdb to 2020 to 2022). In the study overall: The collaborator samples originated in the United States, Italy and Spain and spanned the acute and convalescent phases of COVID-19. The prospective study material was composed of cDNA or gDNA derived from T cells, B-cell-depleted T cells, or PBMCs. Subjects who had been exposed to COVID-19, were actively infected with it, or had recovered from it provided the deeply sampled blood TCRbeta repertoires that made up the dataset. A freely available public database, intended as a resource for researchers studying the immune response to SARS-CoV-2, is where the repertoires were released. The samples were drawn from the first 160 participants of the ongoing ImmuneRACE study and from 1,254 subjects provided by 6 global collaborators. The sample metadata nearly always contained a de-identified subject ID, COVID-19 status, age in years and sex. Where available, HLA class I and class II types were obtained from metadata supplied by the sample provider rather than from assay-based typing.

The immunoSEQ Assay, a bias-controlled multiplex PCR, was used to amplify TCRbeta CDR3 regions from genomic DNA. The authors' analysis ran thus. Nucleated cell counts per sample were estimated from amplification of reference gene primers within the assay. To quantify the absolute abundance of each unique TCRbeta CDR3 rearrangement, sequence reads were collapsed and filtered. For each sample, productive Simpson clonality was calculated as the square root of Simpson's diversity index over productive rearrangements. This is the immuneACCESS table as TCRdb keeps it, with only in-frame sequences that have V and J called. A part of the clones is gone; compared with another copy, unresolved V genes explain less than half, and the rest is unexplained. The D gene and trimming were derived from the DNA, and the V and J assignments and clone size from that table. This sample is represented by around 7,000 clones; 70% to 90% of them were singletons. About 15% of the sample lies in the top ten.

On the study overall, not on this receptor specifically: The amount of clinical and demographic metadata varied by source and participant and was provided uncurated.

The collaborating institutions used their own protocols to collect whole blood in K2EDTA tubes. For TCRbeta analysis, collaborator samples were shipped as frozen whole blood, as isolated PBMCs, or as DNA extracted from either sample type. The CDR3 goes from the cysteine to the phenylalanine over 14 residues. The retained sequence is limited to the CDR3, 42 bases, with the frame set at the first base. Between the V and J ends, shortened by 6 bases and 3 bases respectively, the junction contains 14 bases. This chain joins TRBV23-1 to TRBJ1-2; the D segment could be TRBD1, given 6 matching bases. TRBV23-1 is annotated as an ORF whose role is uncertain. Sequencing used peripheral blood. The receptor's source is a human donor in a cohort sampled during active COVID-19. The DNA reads TGCGCCAGCAGGAGGACAGATAAGGACTATGGCTACACCTTC. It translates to CASRRTDKDYGYTF.